The T cell receptor (beta chain) under discussion was sequenced for a study of T cells in Graves' hyperthyroidism and ophthalmopathy. Amplification of TCR beta CDR3 regions used RNA as the template. First-round RT-PCR targeting the TCR CDR3 was performed with the HTBI primer set. Each CDR3 protein gets one entry after TCRdb re-called the multiplex PCR reads with MiXCR. The table records about 380,000 distinct CDR3 sequences, over 11% of them present only once. Germline V gene lookup returns CDR1 SGHDT and CDR2 YYEEEE. CDR3 size: 11 residues. V was shortened by 7 bases and J by 7 bases, with 9 bases between the two germline ends.

The J gene is TRBJ1-5, the V gene TRBV5-6, with D uncertain. The sequence came from a woman aged 60 to 75 with Graves' hyperthyroidism. The sample consisted of blood. CDR3 bases: TGTGCCAGCCGTAGGCGACAGCCCCAGCATTTT. Protein product: CASRRRQPQHF.